This record looks at one TCR beta chain sequence and its context. Germline CDR1 and CDR2: SGHRS and YFSETQ. V lost 0 bases to trimming and J lost 0 bases; unmatched junction nucleotides: 4. The CDR3 runs to 17 residues. The assay was immunoSEQ multiplex PCR, and TCRdb's table has in-frame clones only and misses some. Of approximately 200,000 clones listed, around 87% are singletons. The record originates from a study of blood T cell repertoires in COVID-19. The sample consisted of peripheral blood. The chain has TRBV5-1 and TRBJ2-1, with 9 positions matching TRBD1. The clonotype originates from a man aged 55 to 69 who had recovered from COVID-19. The CDR3 region is CASSLEGQGSSYNEQFF. The CDR3 DNA reads TGCGCCAGCAGCTTGGAAGGACAGGGGAGCTCCTACAATGAGCAGTTCTTC. Using reference TRBV5-1 and TRBJ2-1 for the parts outside the CDR3, the full variable domain is KAGVTQTPRYLIKTRGQQVTLSCSPISGHRSVSWYQQTPGQGLQFLFEYFSETQRNKGNFPGRFSGRQFSNSRSEMNVSTLELGDSALYLCASSLEGQGSSYNEQFFGPGTRLTVL.